A selection of T cell receptor beta chains follows, all from one sample in a study of T cells in Graves' hyperthyroidism and ophthalmopathy. One entry per CDR3 protein results from TCRdb running MiXCR on the multiplex PCR reads. The sample has hundreds of thousands of distinct CDR3 sequences, around 20% seen once; the top ten hold roughly 17%. The sequenced sample consisted of blood. The receptors come from a woman aged 50 to 60 with Graves' hyperthyroidism that later progressed to Graves' ophthalmopathy. The CDR3 runs from the conserved cysteine through the conserved F or W.

TRBJ1-6	TRBV3-1	CASSQEGSPLHF
TRBJ2-1	TRBV2	CASSDPGDNEQFF
TRBJ1-1	TRBV7-9	CASSSTSKQNEAFF
TRBJ2-7	TRBV11-2	CASSSPGSFYEQYF
TRBJ2-7	TRBV19	CASSIADNYEQYF
TRBJ2-3	TRBV6-4	CASSEGLATDTQYF
TRBJ2-6	TRBV20-1	CSATHGSGANVLTF
TRBJ1-1	TRBV29-1	CSVGSRQGSTEAFF
TRBJ1-5	TRBV20-1	CSARDIQLLSNQPQHF
TRBJ1-2	TRBV11-1	CASSPDTLYGYTF
TRBJ2-5	TRBV4-2	CASSPGTSLETQYF
TRBJ2-7	TRBV11-2	CASSLGLAIDEQYF
TRBJ2-1	TRBV7-9	CASSSLYYYNEQFF
TRBJ1-4	TRBV4-3	CASSQTGTRREKLFF
TRBJ1-2	TRBV5-1	CASSLGGAGFHGYTF
TRBJ2-5	TRBV5-1	CASSLSSGGPETQYF
TRBJ1-1	TRBV30	CASTEVRTEAFF
TRBJ2-5	TRBV11-2	CASSSGTGRGWETQYF
TRBJ2-7	TRBV4-1	CASSHKTGASYEQYF
TRBJ1-6	TRBV7-9	CASRETKNSPLHF
TRBJ1-6	TRBV12-3/TRBV12-4	CASSFRGSSPLHF
TRBJ1-2	TRBV12-3/TRBV12-4	CASSNGGSQFNYGYTF
TRBJ1-5	TRBV20-1	CSASGGQKNQPQHF
TRBJ2-1	TRBV10-3	CAISDPFVLHEQFF
TRBJ1-5	TRBV7-2	CASSLSGSGQPQHF
TRBJ1-1	TRBV20-1	CSASAGTEAFF
TRBJ1-1	TRBV3-1	CASSQDQGRATEAFF
TRBJ2-5	TRBV5-1	CASSFSGGRQETQYF
TRBJ1-1	TRBV29-1	CSVGGQGQNTEAFF
TRBJ2-1	TRBV12-3/TRBV12-4	CASSQQGATYNEQFF
TRBJ2-7	TRBV3-1	CASSQDPDRAYEQYF
TRBJ1-5	TRBV5-6	CASSWGQALGQPQHF
TRBJ2-7	TRBV3-1	CASSQPTRTGEQYF
TRBJ1-3	TRBV2	CASSKGTALTTRNTIYF
TRBJ2-1	TRBV19	CASTTSSYNEQFF
TRBJ1-1	TRBV7-9	CASSPQGQGGTEAFF
TRBJ1-4	TRBV3-1	CASSQVGQGGEKLFF
TRBJ2-2	TRBV5-1	CASGAHPNTGELFF
TRBJ1-5	TRBV3-1	CASSQVGAEGQPQHF
TRBJ1-1	TRBV18	CASSPSRARGALEAFF
TRBJ2-5	TRBV5-5	CASTGGLAGGFDQETQYF
TRBJ1-2	TRBV15	CAVLDADNYGYTF
TRBJ2-7	TRBV20-1	CSASARQYYEQYF
TRBJ1-4	TRBV15	CATSRFGDLNEKLFF
TRBJ1-2	TRBV15	CATSRGSQVNYGYTF